This T cell receptor (beta chain) derives from a study of T-cell memory formation after mild COVID-19. The study's findings and limits: Pre-infection memory showed some responding clones, and this suggested that cross-reactive memory joined. The CD4+ clones that contracted clustered mainly within CM and EM, and the CD8+ clones concentrated in EMRA.

TCRdb re-called the 5' RACE reads through MiXCR, storing one row per CDR3 protein. The table includes 500,000 to 650,000 distinct CDR3 sequences, roughly 22% detected once. The sample holds a few counts of this clonotype. Antigen: not known. The CDR3 is made up of 15 amino acids. The V gene's germline CDR1 is GTSNPN and CDR2 SVGIG (reference sequence). V shed 3 bases and J shed 6 bases, with 17 bases lying between them. The sample taken for sequencing was PBMCs or a T cell subset sorted from them (not recorded which). This chain joins TRBV30 and TRBJ2-2, with TRBD2 as a possible D gene (5 bases). The receptor was derived from an adult woman who had mild COVID-19 (a few samples of this study predate the infection). Cell type and time point are not known. The CDR3 spells CAWSAGLGRAGELFF. For the CDR3, the DNA is TGTGCCTGGAGCGCGGGTTTAGGTCGCGCCGGGGAGCTGTTTTTT.